Each of the 4 T cell receptor beta chains below was sequenced from the same sample in a study of beta chain features in type 1 diabetes. Study-level results: In all four CD4+ subsets, TCRB CDR3 length was significantly, moderately reduced in type 1 diabetes.

Their antigens are not known. Since all of the isolated RNA was reverse transcribed, expressed TCRB transcripts were what got sequenced. The data were produced by immunoSEQ multiplex PCR, yet TCRdb's version contains in-frame clones alone and is incomplete. This repertoire shows 20,000 to 30,000 clones, 69% found once; its top ten account for around 4.4%. Specimen: Tregs from blood. The receptors come from a young man with type 1 diabetes.

The J gene is TRBJ2-3, the V gene TRBV18; D uncertain. The length of the CDR3 is 12 residues. Germline V gives CDR1 KGHSH, CDR2 LQKENI. The V end lost 2 bases, the J end lost 8 bases, and 8 bases lay between the germline ends. The CDR3 DNA reads TGTGCCAGCTCACCATTCGAGAGTACGCAGTATTTT. Encoded protein: CASSPFESTQYF.

The genes are TRBV2 and TRBJ2-1; 8 positions match TRBD2. There are 16 residues in the CDR3. From germline, CDR1 is SNHLY and CDR2 FYNNEI. The trim removed 6 bases at V and 6 bases at J, leaving 13 bases unmatched. The CDR3: CASRPSKRERSNEQFF. The DNA for the CDR3 is TGTGCCAGCAGACCCAGTAAGCGGGAGAGATCCAATGAGCAGTTCTTC.

V usage is TRBV2 and J usage is TRBJ1-5; D gene uncertain. V lost 5 bases and J lost 5, with 7 bases in between. The CDR3 spans 12 residues. Germline CDR1 reads SNHLY; CDR2 reads FYNNEI. As DNA, the CDR3 is TGTGCCAGCAGTCTGGGAGATCAGCCCCAGCATTTT. This gives the protein CASSLGDQPQHF.

V and J are TRBV28 and TRBJ2-7; TRBD1 matches 9 bases. The junction had 11 bases not matched to a gene; V was cut back by 5 bases and J by 6 bases. Germline CDR1 and CDR2: MDHEN and SYDVKM. The length of the CDR3 is 15 residues. The CDR3 bases are TGTGCCAGCAGTGGTCGGGGACAGGGCCGGTTCGAGCAGTACTTC. Its protein product is CASSGRGQGRFEQYF. Supplemented by reference TRBV28 and TRBJ2-7, the full variable domain reads DVKVTQSSRYLVKRTGEKVFLECVQDMDHENMFWYRQDPGLGLRLIYFSYDVKMKEKGDIPEGYSVSREKKERFSLILESASTNQTSMYLCASSGRGQGRFEQYFGPGTRLTVT.